This entry features one T cell receptor beta chain sequence. The data originate from a study of technical replicates of blood from several donors. Trimming left V 5 bases short and J 1 base short, with 12 bases between. Germline V gene lookup returns CDR1 PRHDT and CDR2 FYEKMQ (reference sequence). The CDR3 runs to 14 residues. The assay was immunoSEQ multiplex PCR, and TCRdb's table has in-frame clones only and misses some. The sample shows roughly 73,000 clones, roughly 93% of them seen only once. J is TRBJ2-7 and V is TRBV13; D unclear. The specimen was T cells isolated from PBMCs. The TCR sequence derives from a human donor in good health. CDR3 residues: CASSHPDTSYEQYF. The DNA of the CDR3 is TGTGCCAGCAGCCACCCCGACACGTCCTACGAGCAGTACTTC.